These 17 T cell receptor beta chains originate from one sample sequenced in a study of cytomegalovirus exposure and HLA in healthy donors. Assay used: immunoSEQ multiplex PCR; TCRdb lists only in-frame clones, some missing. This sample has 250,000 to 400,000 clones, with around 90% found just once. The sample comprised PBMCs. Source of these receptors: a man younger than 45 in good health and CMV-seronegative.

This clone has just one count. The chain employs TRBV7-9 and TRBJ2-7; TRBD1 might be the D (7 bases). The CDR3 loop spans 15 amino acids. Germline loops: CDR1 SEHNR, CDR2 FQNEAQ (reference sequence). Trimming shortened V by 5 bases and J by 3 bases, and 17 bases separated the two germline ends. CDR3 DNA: TGTGCCAGCAGCGGCGGGACAGCAGAGAACTACGAGCAGTACTTC. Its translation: CASSGGTAENYEQYF.

CDR3 nucleotides: TGCGCCAGCATCTTTAGACTAGCGGGGGAGGGTCATACGCAGTATTTT. Protein sequence: CASIFRLAGEGHTQYF. The gene calls are TRBV10-2 and TRBJ2-3; 12 nucleotides align to TRBD2. CDR3 length: 16 amino acids. Germline V gene data show CDR1 as WSHSY and CDR2 as SAAADI. Trimming removed 7 bases from V and 7 bases from J; junction bases left unmatched: 12.

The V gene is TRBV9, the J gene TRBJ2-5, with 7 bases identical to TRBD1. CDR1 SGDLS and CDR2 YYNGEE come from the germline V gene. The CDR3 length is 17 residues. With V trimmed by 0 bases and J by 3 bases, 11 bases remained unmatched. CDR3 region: CASSVGYFGTEKETQYF. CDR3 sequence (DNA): TGTGCCAGCAGCGTAGGTTATTTCGGGACAGAGAAAGAGACCCAGTACTTC.

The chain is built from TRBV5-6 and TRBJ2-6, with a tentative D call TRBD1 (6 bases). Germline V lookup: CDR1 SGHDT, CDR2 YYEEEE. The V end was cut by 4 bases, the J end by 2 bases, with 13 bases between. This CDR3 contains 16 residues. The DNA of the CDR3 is TGTGCCAGCAGCCGGGACATCTACCCTGGGGCCAACGTCCTGACTTTC. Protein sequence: CASSRDIYPGANVLTF.

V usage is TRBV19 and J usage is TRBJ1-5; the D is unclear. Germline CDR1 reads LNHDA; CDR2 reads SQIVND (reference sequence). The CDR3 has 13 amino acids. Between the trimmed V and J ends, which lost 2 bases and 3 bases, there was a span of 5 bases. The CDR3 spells CASSILPNQPQHF. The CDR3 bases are TGTGCCAGTAGTATACTACCCAATCAGCCCCAGCATTTT.

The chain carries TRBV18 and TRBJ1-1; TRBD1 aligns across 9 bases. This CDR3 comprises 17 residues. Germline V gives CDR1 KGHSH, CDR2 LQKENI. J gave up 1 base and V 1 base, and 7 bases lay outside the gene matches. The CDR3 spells CASSPLIGQGPNTEAFF. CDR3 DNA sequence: TGTGCCAGCTCACCACTTATCGGACAGGGGCCGAACACTGAAGCTTTCTTT.

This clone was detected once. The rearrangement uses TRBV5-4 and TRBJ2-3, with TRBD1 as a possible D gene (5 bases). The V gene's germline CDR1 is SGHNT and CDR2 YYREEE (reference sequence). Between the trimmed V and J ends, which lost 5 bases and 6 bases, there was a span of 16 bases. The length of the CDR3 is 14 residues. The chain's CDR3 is CASSVRQGGDTQYF. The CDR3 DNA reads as TGTGCCAGCAGTGTGAGGCAGGGTGGGGATACGCAGTATTTT.

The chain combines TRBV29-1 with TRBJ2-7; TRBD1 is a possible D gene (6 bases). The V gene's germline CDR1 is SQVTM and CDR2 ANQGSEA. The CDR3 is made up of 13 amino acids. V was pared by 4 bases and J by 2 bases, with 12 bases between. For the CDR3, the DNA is TGCAGCGTTGTGAGGGACACTCCCTACGAGCAGTACTTC. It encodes CSVVRDTPYEQYF.

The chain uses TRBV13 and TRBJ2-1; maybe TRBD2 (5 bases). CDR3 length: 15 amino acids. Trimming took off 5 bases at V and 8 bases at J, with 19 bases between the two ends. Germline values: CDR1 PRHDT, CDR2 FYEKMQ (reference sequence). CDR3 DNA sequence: TGTGCCAGCAGCGGTCTAGCTGCATCACGCGATGAGCAGTTCTTC. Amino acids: CASSGLAASRDEQFF.

CDR3 protein: CASSLSPGTYEQYF. In nucleotides, the CDR3 is TGTGCCAGCAGCTTATCCCCCGGGACCTACGAGCAGTACTTC. The chain carries TRBV11-2 and TRBJ2-7; tentative D call: TRBD2 (5 bases). Germline CDR1 SGHAT, CDR2 FQNNGV. The V end lost 2 bases, the J end lost 2 bases, and 10 bases lay between the germline ends. The CDR3 runs 14 residues.

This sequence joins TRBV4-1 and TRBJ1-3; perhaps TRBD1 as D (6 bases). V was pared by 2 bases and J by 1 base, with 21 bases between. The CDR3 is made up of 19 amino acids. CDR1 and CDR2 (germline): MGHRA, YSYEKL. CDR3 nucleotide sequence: TGCGCCAGCAGCCAAACCCCCGGAAAACAGGGAACTTCTGGAAACACCATATATTTT. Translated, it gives CASSQTPGKQGTSGNTIYF.

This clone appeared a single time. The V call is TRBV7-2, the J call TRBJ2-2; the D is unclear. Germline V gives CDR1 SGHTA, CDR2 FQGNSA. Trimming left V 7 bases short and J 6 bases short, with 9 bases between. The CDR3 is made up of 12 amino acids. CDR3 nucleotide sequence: TGTGCCAGCATGAGGAGAGCCGGGGAGCTGTTTTTT. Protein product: CASMRRAGELFF.

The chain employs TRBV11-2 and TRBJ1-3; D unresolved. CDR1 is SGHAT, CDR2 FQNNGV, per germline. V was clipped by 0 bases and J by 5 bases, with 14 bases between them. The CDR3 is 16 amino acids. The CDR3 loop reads CASSLDGQPTRNTIYF. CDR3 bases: TGTGCCAGCAGCTTAGATGGGCAGCCAACCAGAAACACCATATATTTT. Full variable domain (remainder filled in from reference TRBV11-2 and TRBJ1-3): EAGVAQSPRYKIIEKRQSVAFWCNPISGHATLYWYQQILGQGPKLLIQFQNNGVVDDSQLPKDRFSAERLKGVDSTLKIQPAKLEDSAVYLCASSLDGQPTRNTIYFGEGSWLTVV.

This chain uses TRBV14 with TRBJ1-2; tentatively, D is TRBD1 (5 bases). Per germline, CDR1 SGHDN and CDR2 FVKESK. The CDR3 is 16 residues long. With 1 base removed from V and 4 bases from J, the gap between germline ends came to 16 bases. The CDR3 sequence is CASSQGAQGSFYGYTF. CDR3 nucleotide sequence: TGTGCCAGCAGCCAAGGCGCCCAGGGTTCGTTCTATGGCTACACCTTC.

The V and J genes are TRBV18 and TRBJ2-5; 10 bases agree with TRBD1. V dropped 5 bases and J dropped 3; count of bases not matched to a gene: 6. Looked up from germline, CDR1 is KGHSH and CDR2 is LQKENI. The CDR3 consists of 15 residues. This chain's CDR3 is CASSVGTGAKETQYF. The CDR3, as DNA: TGTGCCAGCTCAGTTGGGACAGGGGCGAAAGAGACCCAGTACTTC.

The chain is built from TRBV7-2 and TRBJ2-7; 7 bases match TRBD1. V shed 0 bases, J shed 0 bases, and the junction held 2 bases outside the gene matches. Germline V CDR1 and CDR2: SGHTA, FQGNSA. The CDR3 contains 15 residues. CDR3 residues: CASSLAGTASYEQYF. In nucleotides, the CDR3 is TGTGCCAGCAGCTTAGCTGGGACAGCCTCCTACGAGCAGTACTTC.

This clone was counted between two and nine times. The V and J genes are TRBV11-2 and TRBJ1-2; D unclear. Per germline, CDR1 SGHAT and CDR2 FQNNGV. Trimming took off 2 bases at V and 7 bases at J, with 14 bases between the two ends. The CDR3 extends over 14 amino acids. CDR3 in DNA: TGTGCCAGCAGCTTATCAACGGGGTCGGGTGGCTACACCTTC. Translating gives CASSLSTGSGGYTF. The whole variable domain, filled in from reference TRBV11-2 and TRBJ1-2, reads EAGVAQSPRYKIIEKRQSVAFWCNPISGHATLYWYQQILGQGPKLLIQFQNNGVVDDSQLPKDRFSAERLKGVDSTLKIQPAKLEDSAVYLCASSLSTGSGGYTFGSGTRLTVV.